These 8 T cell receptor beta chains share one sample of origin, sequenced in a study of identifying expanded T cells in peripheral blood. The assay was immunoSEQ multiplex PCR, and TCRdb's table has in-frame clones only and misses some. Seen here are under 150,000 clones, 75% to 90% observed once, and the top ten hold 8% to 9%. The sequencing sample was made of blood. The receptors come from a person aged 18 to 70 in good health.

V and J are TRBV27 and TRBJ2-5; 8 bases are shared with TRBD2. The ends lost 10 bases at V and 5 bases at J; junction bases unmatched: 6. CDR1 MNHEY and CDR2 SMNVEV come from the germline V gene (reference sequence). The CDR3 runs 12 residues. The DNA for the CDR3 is TGTGCCACTCGAGCGGGGGTGGAGACCCAGTACTTC. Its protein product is CATRAGVETQYF.

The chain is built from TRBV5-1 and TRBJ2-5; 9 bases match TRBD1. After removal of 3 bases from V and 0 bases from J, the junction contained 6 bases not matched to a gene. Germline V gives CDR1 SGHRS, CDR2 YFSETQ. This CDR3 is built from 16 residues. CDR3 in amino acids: CASSSGTGTYQETQYF. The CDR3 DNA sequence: TGCGCCAGCAGCTCGGGGACAGGGACGTACCAAGAGACCCAGTACTTC.

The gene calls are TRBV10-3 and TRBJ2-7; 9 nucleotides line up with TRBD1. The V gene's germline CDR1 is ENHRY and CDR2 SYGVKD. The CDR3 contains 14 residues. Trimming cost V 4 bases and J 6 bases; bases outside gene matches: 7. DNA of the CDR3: TGTGCCATCAGTGGGGACAGGGTATCGGCCGAGCAGTACTTC. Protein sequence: CAISGDRVSAEQYF.

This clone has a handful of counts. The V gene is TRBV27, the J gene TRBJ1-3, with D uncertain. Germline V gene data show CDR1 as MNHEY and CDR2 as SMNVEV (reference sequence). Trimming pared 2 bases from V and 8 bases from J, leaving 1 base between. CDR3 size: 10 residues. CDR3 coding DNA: TGTGCCAGCAGTTTACACACCATATATTTT. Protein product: CASSLHTIYF.

The CDR3 loop reads CASSGSGSQFGEQFF. CDR3 coding DNA: TGTGCCAGCAGTGGGTCGGGCAGCCAGTTCGGGGAGCAGTTCTTC. The chain is built from TRBV27 and TRBJ2-1; unclear D gene. Trimming shortened V by 5 bases and J by 10 bases, and 21 bases separated the two germline ends. Germline V gene sequence: CDR1 MNHEY, CDR2 SMNVEV (reference sequence). The CDR3 sequence is 15 residues long.

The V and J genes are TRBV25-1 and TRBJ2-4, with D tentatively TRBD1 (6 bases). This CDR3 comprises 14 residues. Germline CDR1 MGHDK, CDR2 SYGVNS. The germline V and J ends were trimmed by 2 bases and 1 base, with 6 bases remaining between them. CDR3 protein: CASSEQGAKNIQYF. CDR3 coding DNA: TGTGCCAGCAGTGAACAGGGGGCCAAAAACATTCAGTACTTC.

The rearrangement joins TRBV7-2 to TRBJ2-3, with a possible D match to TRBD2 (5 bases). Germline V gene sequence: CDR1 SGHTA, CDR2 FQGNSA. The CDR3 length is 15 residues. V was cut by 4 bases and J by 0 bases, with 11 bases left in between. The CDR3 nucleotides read TGTGCCAGCAGCTACGGGGATTGGAGCACAGATACGCAGTATTTT. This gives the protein CASSYGDWSTDTQYF.

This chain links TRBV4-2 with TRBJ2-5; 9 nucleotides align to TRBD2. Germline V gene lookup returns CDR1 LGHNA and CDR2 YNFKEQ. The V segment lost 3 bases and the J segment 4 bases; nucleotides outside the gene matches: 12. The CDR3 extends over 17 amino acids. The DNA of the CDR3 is TGTGCCAGCAGCCATTATGGGGCGGGGGGGCTGGCAGAGACCCAGTACTTC. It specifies CASSHYGAGGLAETQYF.